This record looks at one T cell receptor (beta chain) sequence and its context. Its antigen is undetermined. These data belong to a study of T cell clones after liver transplantation. Study as a whole: Samples came from ITN030ST, which attempted immunosuppression withdrawal within 2 years of liver transplantation. Study-wide results and caveats: Graft donor-reactive T cells possibly entered the graft instead of undergoing deletion. Donor-reactive sequences fell more than third party-reactive ones, suggesting partial deletion.

There are 15 residues in the CDR3. CDR1 is SGHTA, CDR2 FQGNSA, per germline. Trimming took 8 bases from V and 2 from J, leaving 16 bases between them. Profiling relied on immunoSEQ multiplex PCR, and the TCRdb table lists in-frame clones only, not all of them. The sample has about 75,000 clones; under 90% are singletons. The receptor was derived from a human patient who received a liver transplant. Some T cells may be the graft donor's. The sample in question was CD4+ T cells from blood, obtained roughly 48 months after liver transplant. The rearrangement uses TRBV7-2 and TRBJ2-1; no reliable D call. The CDR3 loop is CASSRTSLAYNEQFF. The CDR3 region has the DNA TGTGCCAGCTCGCGGACCAGTCTGGCCTACAATGAGCAGTTCTTC.